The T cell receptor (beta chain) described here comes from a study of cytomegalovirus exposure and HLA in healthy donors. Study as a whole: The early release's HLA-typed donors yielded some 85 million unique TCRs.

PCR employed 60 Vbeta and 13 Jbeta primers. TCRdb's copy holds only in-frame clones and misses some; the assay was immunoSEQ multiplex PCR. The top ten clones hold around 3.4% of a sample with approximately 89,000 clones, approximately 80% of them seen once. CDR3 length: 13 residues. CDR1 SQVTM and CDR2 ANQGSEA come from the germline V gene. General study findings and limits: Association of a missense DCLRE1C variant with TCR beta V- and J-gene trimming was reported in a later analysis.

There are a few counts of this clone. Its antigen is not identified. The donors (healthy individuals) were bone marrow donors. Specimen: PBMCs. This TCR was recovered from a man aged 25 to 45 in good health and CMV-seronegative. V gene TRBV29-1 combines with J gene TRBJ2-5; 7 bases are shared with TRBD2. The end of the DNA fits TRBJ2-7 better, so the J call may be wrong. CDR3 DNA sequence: TGCAGCGTACTGGGGAGGGAATACTACGAGCAGTACTTC. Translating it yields CSVLGREYYEQYF.